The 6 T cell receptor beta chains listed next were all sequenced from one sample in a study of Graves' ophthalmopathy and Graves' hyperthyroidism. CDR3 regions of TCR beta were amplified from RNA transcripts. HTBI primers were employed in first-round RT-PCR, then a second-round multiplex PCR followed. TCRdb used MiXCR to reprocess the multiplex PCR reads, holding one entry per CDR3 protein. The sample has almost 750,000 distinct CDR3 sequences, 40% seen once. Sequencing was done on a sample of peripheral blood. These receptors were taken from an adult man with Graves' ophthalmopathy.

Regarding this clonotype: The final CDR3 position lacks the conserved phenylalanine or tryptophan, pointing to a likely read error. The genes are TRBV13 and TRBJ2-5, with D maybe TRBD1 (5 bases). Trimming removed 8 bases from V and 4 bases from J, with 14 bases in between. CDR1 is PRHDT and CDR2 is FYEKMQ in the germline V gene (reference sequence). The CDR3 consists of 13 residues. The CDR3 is CASSQGAAETQYC. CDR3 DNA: TGTGCCAGCTCCCAGGGCGCGGCAGAGACCCAGTACTGC.

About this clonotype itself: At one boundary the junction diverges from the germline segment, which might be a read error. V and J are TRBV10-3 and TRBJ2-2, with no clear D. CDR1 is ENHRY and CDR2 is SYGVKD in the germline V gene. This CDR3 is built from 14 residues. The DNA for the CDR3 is TGTGCCACCAAATCGACGTTGAACATCGGGGAGCTGTTTTTT. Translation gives CATKSTLNIGELFF.

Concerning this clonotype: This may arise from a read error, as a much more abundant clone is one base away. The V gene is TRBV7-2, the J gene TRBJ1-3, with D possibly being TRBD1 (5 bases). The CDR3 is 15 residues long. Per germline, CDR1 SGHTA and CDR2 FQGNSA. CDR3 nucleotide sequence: TGTGCCAGCAGCTCAGCAGGGAGTTTCGGAAAAACCATATATTTT. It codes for CASSSAGSFGKTIYF.

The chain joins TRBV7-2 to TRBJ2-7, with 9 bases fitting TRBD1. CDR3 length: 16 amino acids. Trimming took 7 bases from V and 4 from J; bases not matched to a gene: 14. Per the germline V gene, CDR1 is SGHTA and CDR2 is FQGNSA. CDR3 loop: CASTMSWDRVSYEQYF. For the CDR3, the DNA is TGTGCCAGCACTATGAGTTGGGACAGGGTTAGTTACGAGCAGTACTTC. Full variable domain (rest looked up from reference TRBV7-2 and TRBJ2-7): GAGVSQSPSNKVTEKGKDVELRCDPISGHTALYWYRQSLGQGLEFLIYFQGNSAPDKSGLPSDRFSAERTGGSVSTLTIQRTQQEDSAVYLCASTMSWDRVSYEQYFGPGTRLTVT.

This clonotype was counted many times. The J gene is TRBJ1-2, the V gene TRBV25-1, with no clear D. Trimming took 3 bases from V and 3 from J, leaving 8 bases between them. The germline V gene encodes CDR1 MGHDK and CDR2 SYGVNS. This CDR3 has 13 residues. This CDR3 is CASSDFGYYGYTF. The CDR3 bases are TGTGCCAGCAGTGATTTTGGTTACTATGGCTACACCTTC.

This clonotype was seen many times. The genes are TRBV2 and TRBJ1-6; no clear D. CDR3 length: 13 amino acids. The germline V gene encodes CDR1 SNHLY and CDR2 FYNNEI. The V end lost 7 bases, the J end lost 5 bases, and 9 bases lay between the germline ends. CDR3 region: CASNNMDNSPLHF. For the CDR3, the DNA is TGTGCCAGCAATAACATGGATAATTCACCCCTCCACTTT.